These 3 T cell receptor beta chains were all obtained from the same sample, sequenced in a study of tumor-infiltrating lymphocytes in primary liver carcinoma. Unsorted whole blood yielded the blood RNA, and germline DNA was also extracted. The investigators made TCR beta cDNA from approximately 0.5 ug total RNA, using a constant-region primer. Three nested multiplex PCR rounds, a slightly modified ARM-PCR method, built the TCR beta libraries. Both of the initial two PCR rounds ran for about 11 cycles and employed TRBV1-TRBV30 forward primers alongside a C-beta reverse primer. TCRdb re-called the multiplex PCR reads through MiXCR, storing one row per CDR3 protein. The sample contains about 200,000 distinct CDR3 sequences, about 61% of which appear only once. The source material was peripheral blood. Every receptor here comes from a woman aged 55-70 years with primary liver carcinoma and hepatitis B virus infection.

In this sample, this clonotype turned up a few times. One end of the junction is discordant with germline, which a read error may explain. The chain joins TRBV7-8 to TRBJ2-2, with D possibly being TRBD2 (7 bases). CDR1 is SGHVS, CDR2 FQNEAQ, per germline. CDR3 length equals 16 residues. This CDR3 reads CASSPRGRENTGKLFF. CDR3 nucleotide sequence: TGTGCCAGCAGCCCCCGGGGGCGGGAGAACACCGGGAAGCTGTTTTTT.

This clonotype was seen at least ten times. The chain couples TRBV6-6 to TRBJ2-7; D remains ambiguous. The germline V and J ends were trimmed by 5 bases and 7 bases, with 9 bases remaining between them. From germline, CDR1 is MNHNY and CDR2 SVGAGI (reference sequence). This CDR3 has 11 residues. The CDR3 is CASSTLGEQYF. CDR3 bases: TGTGCCAGCAGTACCTTGGGGGAGCAGTACTTC.

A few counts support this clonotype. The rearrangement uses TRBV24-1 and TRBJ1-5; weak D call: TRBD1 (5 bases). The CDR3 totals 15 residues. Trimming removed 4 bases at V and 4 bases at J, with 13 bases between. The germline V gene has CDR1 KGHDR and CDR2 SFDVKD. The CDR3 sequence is CATSEGTVPNQPQHF. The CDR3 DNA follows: TGTGCCACCAGTGAAGGGACGGTCCCTAATCAGCCCCAGCATTTT.